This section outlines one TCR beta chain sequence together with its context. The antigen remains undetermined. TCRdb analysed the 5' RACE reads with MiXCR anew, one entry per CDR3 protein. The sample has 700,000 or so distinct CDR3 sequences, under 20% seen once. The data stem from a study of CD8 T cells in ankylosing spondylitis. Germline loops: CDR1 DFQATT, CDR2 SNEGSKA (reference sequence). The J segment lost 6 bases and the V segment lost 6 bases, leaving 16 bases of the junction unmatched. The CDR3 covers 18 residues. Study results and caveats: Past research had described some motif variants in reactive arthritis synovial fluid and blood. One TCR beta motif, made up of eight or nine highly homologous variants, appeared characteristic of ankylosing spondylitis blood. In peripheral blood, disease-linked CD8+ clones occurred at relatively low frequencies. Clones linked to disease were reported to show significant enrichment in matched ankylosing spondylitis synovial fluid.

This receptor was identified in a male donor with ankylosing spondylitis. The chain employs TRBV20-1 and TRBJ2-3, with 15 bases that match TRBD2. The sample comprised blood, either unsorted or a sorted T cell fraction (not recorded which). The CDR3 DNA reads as TGCAGTGCCCCTCATCCTCCGGGACTAGCGGGGGGCCCCGATACGCAGTATTTT. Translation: CSAPHPPGLAGGPDTQYF.